A selection of T cell receptor beta chains follows, all from one sample in a study of T cells in localized non-small cell lung cancer. Only in-frame clones appear in the TCRdb table, and some are missing; sequencing was by immunoSEQ multiplex PCR. In the table there are approximately 30,000 clones, around four fifths of which are singletons. Sample: peripheral blood, taken before any cancer treatment. The receptors were sampled from a male donor older than 55 with stage II squamous cell lung carcinoma. CDR3s include the opening cysteine and the closing phenylalanine or tryptophan. The D gene is left open where the match is weak. Not all rows give a size; the values are once, few, many and, for expanded clones, a class.

v_call,clone_size,j_call,d_call,cdr3_nt,cdr3_aa
TRBV6-4,NA,TRBJ1-6,TRBD1,TGTGCCAGCAGTCACGAGACAGGGGGTTCACCCCTCCACTTT,CASSHETGGSPLHF
TRBV7-3,NA,TRBJ2-1,NA,TGTGCCAGCAGCCCGATGCCGGGACGATCCTCCTACAATGAGCAGTTCTTC,CASSPMPGRSSYNEQFF
TRBV6-5,NA,TRBJ1-6,NA,TGTGCCAGCAGTTACACCGGACCCCAAATGTCACCCCTCCACTTT,CASSYTGPQMSPLHF
TRBV7-2,NA,TRBJ1-4,NA,TGTGCCAGCAGCTTAGCTGCAGGGGTTAATGAAAAACTGTTTTTT,CASSLAAGVNEKLFF
TRBV2,NA,TRBJ2-1,NA,TGTGCCAGCAGGCCACAGGAAACCTACAATGAGCAGTTCTTC,CASRPQETYNEQFF
TRBV19,NA,TRBJ1-4,NA,TGTGCCAGTAGGGGGACGGTCGGCGAAAAACTGTTTTTT,CASRGTVGEKLFF
TRBV7-9,NA,TRBJ1-2,NA,TGTGCCAGCAGCCCAGACAGCCGGAATAACTATGGCTACACCTTC,CASSPDSRNNYGYTF
TRBV19,NA,TRBJ1-1,TRBD1,TGTGCCACCCAGACAGGGGGGGTAGGCACTGAAGCTTTCTTT,CATQTGGVGTEAFF
TRBV9,NA,TRBJ2-3,TRBD2,TGTGCCAGCAGCGTAGGAGGGACTACCATCGGAAATACGCAGTATTTT,CASSVGGTTIGNTQYF
TRBV5-5,NA,TRBJ2-7,TRBD2,TGTGCCAGCAGCTACCCTAGCGGGATCACCGAGCAGTACTTC,CASSYPSGITEQYF
TRBV6-1,once,TRBJ2-3,TRBD2,TGTGCCAGCAGTGAAAGACTAGCGATTAGCACAGATACGCAGTATTTT,CASSERLAISTDTQYF
TRBV5-1,NA,TRBJ2-3,NA,TGCGCCAGCAGCTTCGGGACTGCCCCGCCAGATACGCAGTATTTT,CASSFGTAPPDTQYF
TRBV19,NA,TRBJ1-2,NA,TGTGCCAGTAGTATCCCCCGCTATGGCTACACCTTC,CASSIPRYGYTF
TRBV28,NA,TRBJ1-5,NA,TGTGCCAGCAGCCCTCGGGGGGGAGGGGCGTATAGCAATCAGCCCCAGCATTTT,CASSPRGGGAYSNQPQHF
TRBV5-5,NA,TRBJ1-1,NA,TGTGCCAGCAGCTTGGAACTACAGGGCCGCACTGAAGCTTTCTTT,CASSLELQGRTEAFF
TRBV11-2,NA,TRBJ2-7,TRBD1,TGTGCCAGCAGCTTAGATTACAGGGGGCCTTACGAGCAGTACTTC,CASSLDYRGPYEQYF
TRBV7-9,NA,TRBJ2-5,NA,TGTGCCAGCAGCGGCTCTATGGGGGAAGAGACCCAGTACTTC,CASSGSMGEETQYF
TRBV5-5,once,TRBJ1-5,NA,TGTGCCAGCAGCCCGTGGGGTGACCGCCAGCCCCAGCATTTT,CASSPWGDRQPQHF
TRBV7-2,NA,TRBJ2-7,TRBD2,TGTGCCAGCAGCCCTCCCGGGGGGGCATACGAGCAGTACTTC,CASSPPGGAYEQYF
TRBV5-4,NA,TRBJ1-2,NA,TGTGCCAGCAGCTTAAATCAGGGGAGGAATGGCTACACCTTC,CASSLNQGRNGYTF
TRBV11-2,NA,TRBJ2-5,NA,TGTGCCAGCAGCTTAGTTCAACGGCAGGGTATTGAGACCCAGTACTTC,CASSLVQRQGIETQYF
TRBV7-2,NA,TRBJ1-6,NA,TGTGCCAGCAGCTTAAATCCAGGGTCACCCCTCCACTTT,CASSLNPGSPLHF
TRBV6-1,NA,TRBJ1-4,NA,TGTGCCAGCGGCAGGCAGAATGAAAAACTGTTTTTT,CASGRQNEKLFF
TRBV7-2,NA,TRBJ2-7,NA,TGTGCCAGCAGCTTAGGAACAGGGTCGCACGAGCAGTACTTC,CASSLGTGSHEQYF
TRBV5-1,few,TRBJ1-1,NA,TGCGCCAGCAGCTCGAGGACGGCGAACACTGAAGCTTTCTTT,CASSSRTANTEAFF
TRBV18,NA,TRBJ1-1,TRBD1,TGTGCCAGCTCACCTTCGGGACAGGAGGTTTTGGATGCTTTCTTT,CASSPSGQEVLDAFF
TRBV11-3,NA,TRBJ1-1,NA,TGTGCCAGCTCCAGGGAAGAAAGGACTTTCTTT,CASSREERTFF
TRBV5-1,NA,TRBJ2-7,NA,TGCGCCAGCAGCTTGGCCGGGGAAGGGTACGAGCAGTACTTC,CASSLAGEGYEQYF
TRBV4-2,NA,TRBJ2-3,NA,TGTGCCAGCAGCCAAGGGAACAAGGAACCCACAGATACGCAGTATTTT,CASSQGNKEPTDTQYF
TRBV29-1,NA,TRBJ1-1,NA,TGCAGCGTTGAGAGCCAGGGGAACACTGAAGCTTTCTTT,CSVESQGNTEAFF
TRBV6-5,NA,TRBJ2-7,TRBD2,TGTGCCAGCAGTCGACTAGCGGGAGTCTACGAGCAGTACTTC,CASSRLAGVYEQYF
TRBV19,NA,TRBJ1-1,NA,TGTGCCAGTAGCCCCGGAGGGGGAGGCACTGAAGCTTTCTTT,CASSPGGGGTEAFF
TRBV4-3,NA,TRBJ2-5,NA,TGCGCCAGCAGCCAAGATCTCCGTACGGAGACCCAGTACTTC,CASSQDLRTETQYF
TRBV7-2,NA,TRBJ2-2,NA,TGTGCCAGCAGCTCCCTCTGGGGGCAAGGTGGGAACACCGGGGAGCTGTTTTTT,CASSSLWGQGGNTGELFF
TRBV7-2,NA,TRBJ1-5,TRBD1,TGTGCCAGCAGCTTACAGACAGGGGGCGGGCAGCCCCAGCATTTT,CASSLQTGGGQPQHF
TRBV25-1,NA,TRBJ1-6,NA,TGTGCCAGCAGTGACGACAGAGGTAATTCACCCCTCCACTTT,CASSDDRGNSPLHF
TRBV5-1,NA,TRBJ2-5,TRBD2,TGCGCCAGCAGCTACCTAGCGGGAGTCGGTACACAAGAGACCCAGTACTTC,CASSYLAGVGTQETQYF
TRBV5-4,NA,TRBJ1-1,TRBD1,TGTGCCAGCAGCCCGGGTGGTCTACAGGGGCGCACTGAAGCTTTCTTT,CASSPGGLQGRTEAFF
TRBV6-1,NA,TRBJ2-3,NA,TGTGCCAGCAGTGAAGGGAGGTTCACAGATACGCAGTATTTT,CASSEGRFTDTQYF
TRBV27,NA,TRBJ2-3,NA,TGTGCCAGCAACCGACTAAGCACAGATACGCAGTATTTT,CASNRLSTDTQYF
TRBV7-3,NA,TRBJ2-1,NA,TGTGCCAGCAGCTTGGTTCATGAGCAGTTCTTC,CASSLVHEQFF
TRBV7-2,NA,TRBJ2-2,TRBD1,TGTGCCAGCAGCTCCAGGACAGGAGATAACACCGGGGAGCTGTTTTTT,CASSSRTGDNTGELFF
TRBV29-1,few,TRBJ2-1,NA,TGCAGCGGTAAAGGGGCGAGCTCCTACAATGAGCAGTTCTTC,CSGKGASSYNEQFF
TRBV4-1,NA,TRBJ2-7,TRBD1,TGCGCCAGCAGCCAAACCCTGGGGACAGGGGGCGAGCAGTACTTC,CASSQTLGTGGEQYF
TRBV7-9,NA,TRBJ1-4,NA,TGTGCCAGCAGCCCGGGACGGACGAGTGAAAAACTGTTTTTT,CASSPGRTSEKLFF
TRBV7-8,NA,TRBJ1-5,NA,TGTGCCAGCAGCTTAGGCTCCCTCTATAGCAATCAGCCCCAGCATTTT,CASSLGSLYSNQPQHF
TRBV5-1,NA,TRBJ2-1,TRBD2,TGCGCCAGCAGCTTGGCGGGACTATCGAATGAGCAGTTCTTC,CASSLAGLSNEQFF
TRBV5-4,NA,TRBJ2-5,TRBD2,TGTGCCAGCAGCTTCCTAGCGGGTGCGGAGACCCAGTACTTC,CASSFLAGAETQYF
TRBV19,NA,TRBJ2-2,NA,TGTGCCAGCATCCCGGGGCAGGTAGACACCGGGGAGCTGTTTTTT,CASIPGQVDTGELFF
TRBV5-4,NA,TRBJ2-3,TRBD2,TGTGCCAGCAGCTTCCCGACTAGCGGCACAGATACGCAGTATTTT,CASSFPTSGTDTQYF
TRBV29-1,NA,TRBJ2-2,NA,TGCAGCGCTACCCAACCTTCGACCGGGGAGCTGTTTTTT,CSATQPSTGELFF
TRBV5-1,NA,TRBJ1-2,TRBD1,TGCGCCAGCAGCTTGGGACAGGGGAGTCAGAACTATGGCTACACCTTC,CASSLGQGSQNYGYTF
TRBV5-1,NA,TRBJ1-4,NA,TGCGCCAGCAGCTTACAGGGTCAAAATGAAAAACTGTTTTTT,CASSLQGQNEKLFF
TRBV7-3,NA,TRBJ2-2,NA,TGTGCCAGCAGCTTAGGGGCCACCGGGGAGCTGTTTTTT,CASSLGATGELFF